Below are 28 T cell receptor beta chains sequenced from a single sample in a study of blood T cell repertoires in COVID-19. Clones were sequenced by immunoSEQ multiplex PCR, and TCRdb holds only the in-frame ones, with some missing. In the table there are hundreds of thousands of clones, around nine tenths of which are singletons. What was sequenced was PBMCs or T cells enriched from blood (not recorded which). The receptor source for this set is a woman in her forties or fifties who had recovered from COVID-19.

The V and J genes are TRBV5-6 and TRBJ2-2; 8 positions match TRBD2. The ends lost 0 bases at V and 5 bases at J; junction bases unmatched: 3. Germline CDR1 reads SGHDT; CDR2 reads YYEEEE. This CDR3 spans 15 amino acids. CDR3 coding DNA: TGTGCCAGCAGCTTGGGTCTAGCGGGTACCGGGGAGCTGTTTTTT. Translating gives CASSLGLAGTGELFF.

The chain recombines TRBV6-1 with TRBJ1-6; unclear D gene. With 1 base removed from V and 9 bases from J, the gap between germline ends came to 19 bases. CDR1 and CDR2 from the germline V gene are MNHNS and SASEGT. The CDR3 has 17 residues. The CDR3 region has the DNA TGTGCCAGCAGTGAAGGCCTAGCCAGTTATAATGGTTCACCCCTCCACTTT. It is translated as CASSEGLASYNGSPLHF.

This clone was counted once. CDR3: CASSLMASSETQYF. The CDR3 nucleotides read TGTGCCAGCAGCTTAATGGCTAGTTCGGAGACCCAGTACTTC. The J gene is TRBJ2-5, the V gene TRBV7-6; D gene unclear. In germline, CDR1 is SGHVS, CDR2 FNYEAQ. This CDR3 has 14 amino acids. V was cut by 2 bases and J by 5 bases, with 12 bases left in between.

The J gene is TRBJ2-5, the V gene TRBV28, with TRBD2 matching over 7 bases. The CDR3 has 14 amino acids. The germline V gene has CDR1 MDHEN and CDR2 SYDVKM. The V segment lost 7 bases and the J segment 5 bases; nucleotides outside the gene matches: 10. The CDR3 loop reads CASTHGAGEETQYF. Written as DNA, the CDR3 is TGTGCCAGCACCCATGGGGCGGGAGAGGAGACCCAGTACTTC.

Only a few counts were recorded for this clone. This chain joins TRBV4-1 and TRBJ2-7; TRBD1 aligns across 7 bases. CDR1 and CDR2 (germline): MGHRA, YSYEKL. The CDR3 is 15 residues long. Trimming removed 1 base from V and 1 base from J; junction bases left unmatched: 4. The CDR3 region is CASSQADRLSYEQYF. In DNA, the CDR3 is TGCGCCAGCAGCCAAGCGGACAGGCTTTCCTACGAGCAGTACTTC.

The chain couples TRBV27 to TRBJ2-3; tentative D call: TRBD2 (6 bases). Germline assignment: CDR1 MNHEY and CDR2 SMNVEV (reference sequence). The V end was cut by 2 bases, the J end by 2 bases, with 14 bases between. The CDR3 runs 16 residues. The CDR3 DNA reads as TGTGCCAGCAGTTTAGGAGGGACGGGACCCACAGATACGCAGTATTTT. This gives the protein CASSLGGTGPTDTQYF.

Written as DNA, the CDR3 is TGTGCCAGTGGGGGCGAATCGGACAGGGCTCTTCACACTGAAGCTTTCTTT. It specifies CASGGESDRALHTEAFF. The chain employs TRBV28 and TRBJ1-1; 8 positions agree with TRBD1. The germline V gene encodes CDR1 MDHEN and CDR2 SYDVKM. The J segment lost 3 bases and the V segment lost 9 bases, leaving 18 bases of the junction unmatched. This CDR3 comprises 17 residues.

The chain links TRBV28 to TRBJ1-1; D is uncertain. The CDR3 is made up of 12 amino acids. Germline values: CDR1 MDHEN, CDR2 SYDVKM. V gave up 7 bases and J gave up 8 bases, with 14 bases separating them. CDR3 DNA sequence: TGTGCCAGCACCATGCAACGAGCGGAAGCTTTCTTT. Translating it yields CASTMQRAEAFF.

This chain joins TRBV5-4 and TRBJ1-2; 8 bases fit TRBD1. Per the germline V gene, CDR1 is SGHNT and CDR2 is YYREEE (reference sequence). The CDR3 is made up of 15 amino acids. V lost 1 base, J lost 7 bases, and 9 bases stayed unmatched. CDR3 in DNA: TGTGCCAGCAGCTTGCTACTACAGGGGGTTTCTGGCTACACCTTC. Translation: CASSLLLQGVSGYTF.

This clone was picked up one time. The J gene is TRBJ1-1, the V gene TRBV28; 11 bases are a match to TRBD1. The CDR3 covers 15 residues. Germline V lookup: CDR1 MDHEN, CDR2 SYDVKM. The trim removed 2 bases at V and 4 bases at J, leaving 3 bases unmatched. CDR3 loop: CASSLLGTGGTEAFF. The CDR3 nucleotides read TGTGCCAGCAGTTTACTCGGGACAGGGGGCACTGAAGCTTTCTTT.

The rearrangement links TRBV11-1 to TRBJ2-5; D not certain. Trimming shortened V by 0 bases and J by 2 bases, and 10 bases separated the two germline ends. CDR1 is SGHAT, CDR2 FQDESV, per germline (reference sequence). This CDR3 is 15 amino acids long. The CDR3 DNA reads TGTGCCAGCAGCTTAGCCTCCCTCGGGCAAGAGACCCAGTACTTC. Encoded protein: CASSLASLGQETQYF.

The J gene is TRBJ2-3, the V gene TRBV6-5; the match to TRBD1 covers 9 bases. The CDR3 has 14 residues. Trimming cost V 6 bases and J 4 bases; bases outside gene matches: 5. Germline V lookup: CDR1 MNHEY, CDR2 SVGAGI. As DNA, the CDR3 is TGTGCCAGCAGACGACAGGGGGTGTCAGATACGCAGTATTTT. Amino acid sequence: CASRRQGVSDTQYF.

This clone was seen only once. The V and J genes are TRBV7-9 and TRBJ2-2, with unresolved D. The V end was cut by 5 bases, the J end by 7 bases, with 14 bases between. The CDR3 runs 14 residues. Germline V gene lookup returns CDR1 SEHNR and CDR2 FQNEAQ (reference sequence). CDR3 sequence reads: CASSPLLPYGELFF. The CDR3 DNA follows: TGTGCCAGCAGCCCACTACTCCCGTACGGGGAGCTGTTTTTT.

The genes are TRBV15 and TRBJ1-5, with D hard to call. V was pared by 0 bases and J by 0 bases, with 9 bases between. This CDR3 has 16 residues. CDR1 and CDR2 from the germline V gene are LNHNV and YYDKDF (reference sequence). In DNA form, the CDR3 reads TGTGCCACCAGCAGAGATGGCGGGAGTAGCAATCAGCCCCAGCATTTT. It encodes CATSRDGGSSNQPQHF.

The CDR3, as DNA: TGTGCCAGCACCCTTGAACGCAGGACAGATACGCAGTATTTT. This sequence encodes CASTLERRTDTQYF. This sequence joins TRBV11-2 and TRBJ2-3; D uncertain. The CDR3 covers 14 residues. The germline gives CDR1 SGHAT, CDR2 FQNNGV. The ends were cut back, 7 bases at V and 3 bases at J, with 14 bases in the middle.

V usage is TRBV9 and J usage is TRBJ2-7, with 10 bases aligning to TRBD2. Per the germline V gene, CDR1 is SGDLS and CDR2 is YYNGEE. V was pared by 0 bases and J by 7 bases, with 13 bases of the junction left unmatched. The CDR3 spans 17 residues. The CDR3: CASSVAAGASGRGEQYF. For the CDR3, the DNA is TGTGCCAGCAGCGTAGCCGCTGGGGCTAGCGGGAGAGGTGAGCAGTACTTC. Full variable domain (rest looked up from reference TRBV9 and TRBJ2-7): DSGVTQTPKHLITATGQRVTLRCSPRSGDLSVYWYQQSLDQGLQFLIQYYNGEERAKGNILERFSAQQFPDLHSELNLSSLELGDSALYFCASSVAAGASGRGEQYFGPGTRLTVT.

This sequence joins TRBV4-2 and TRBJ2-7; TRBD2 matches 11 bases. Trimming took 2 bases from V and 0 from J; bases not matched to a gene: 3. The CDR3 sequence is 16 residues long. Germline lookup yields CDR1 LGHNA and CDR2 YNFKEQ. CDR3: CASSQHTSGSSYEQYF. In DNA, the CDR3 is TGTGCCAGCAGCCAACACACTAGCGGGAGCTCCTACGAGCAGTACTTC.

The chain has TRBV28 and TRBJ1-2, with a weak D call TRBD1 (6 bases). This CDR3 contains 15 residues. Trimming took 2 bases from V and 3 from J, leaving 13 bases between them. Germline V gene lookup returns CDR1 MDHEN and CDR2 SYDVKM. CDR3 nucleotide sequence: TGTGCCAGCAGTTTACCGGGGGGCTGGGACTATGGCTACACCTTC. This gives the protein CASSLPGGWDYGYTF.

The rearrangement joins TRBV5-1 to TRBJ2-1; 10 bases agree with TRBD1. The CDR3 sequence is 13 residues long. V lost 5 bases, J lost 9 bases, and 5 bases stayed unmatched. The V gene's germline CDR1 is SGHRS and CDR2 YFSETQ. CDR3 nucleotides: TGCGCCAGCAGAACGGGACAGGGGACTGAGCAGTTCTTC. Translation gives CASRTGQGTEQFF. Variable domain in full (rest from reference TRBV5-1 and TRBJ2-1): KAGVTQTPRYLIKTRGQQVTLSCSPISGHRSVSWYQQTPGQGLQFLFEYFSETQRNKGNFPGRFSGRQFSNSRSEMNVSTLELGDSALYLCASRTGQGTEQFFGPGTRLTVL.

CDR3 loop: CASSSIRGPSGNTIYF. The CDR3 nucleotides read TGTGCCAGCAGCTCTATAAGGGGGCCTAGTGGAAACACCATATATTTT. This chain uses TRBV7-9 with TRBJ1-3, with TRBD1 matching over 7 bases. V lost 4 bases and J lost 3; bases outside the gene matches: 9. Germline CDR1 and CDR2: SEHNR and FQNEAQ (reference sequence). The CDR3 length is 16 residues. Complete variable domain (other parts from reference TRBV7-9 and TRBJ1-3): DTGVSQNPRHKITKRGQNVTFRCDPISEHNRLYWYRQTLGQGPEFLTYFQNEAQLEKSRLLSDRFSAERPKGSFSTLEIQRTEQGDSAMYLCASSSIRGPSGNTIYFGEGSWLTVV.

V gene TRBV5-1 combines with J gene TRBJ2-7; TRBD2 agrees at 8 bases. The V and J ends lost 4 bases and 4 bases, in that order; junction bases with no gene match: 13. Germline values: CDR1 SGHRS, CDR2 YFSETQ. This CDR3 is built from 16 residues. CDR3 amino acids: CASSLPGTSSAYEQYF. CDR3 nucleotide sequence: TGCGCCAGCAGCCTACCCGGGACTAGTTCGGCTTACGAGCAGTACTTC.

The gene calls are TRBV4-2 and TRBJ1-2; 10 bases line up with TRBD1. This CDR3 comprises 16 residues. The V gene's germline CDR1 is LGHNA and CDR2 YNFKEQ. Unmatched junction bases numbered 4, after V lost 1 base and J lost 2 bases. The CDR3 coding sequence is TGTGCCAGCAGCCAAGGGGAGGGACAGGGGAACTATGGCTACACCTTC. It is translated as CASSQGEGQGNYGYTF.

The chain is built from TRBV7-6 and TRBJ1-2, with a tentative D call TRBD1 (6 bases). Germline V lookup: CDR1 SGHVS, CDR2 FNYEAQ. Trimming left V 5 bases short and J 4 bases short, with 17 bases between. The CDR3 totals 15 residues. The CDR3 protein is CASSRRSTGSYGYTF. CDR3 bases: TGTGCCAGCAGCCGGAGATCTACAGGGAGCTATGGCTACACCTTC.

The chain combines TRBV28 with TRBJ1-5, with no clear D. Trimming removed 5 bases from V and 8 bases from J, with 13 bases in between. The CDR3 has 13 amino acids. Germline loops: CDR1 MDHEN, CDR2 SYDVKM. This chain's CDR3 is CASSLLSGEPQHF. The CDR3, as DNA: TGTGCCAGCAGTCTCCTAAGTGGTGAGCCCCAGCATTTT.

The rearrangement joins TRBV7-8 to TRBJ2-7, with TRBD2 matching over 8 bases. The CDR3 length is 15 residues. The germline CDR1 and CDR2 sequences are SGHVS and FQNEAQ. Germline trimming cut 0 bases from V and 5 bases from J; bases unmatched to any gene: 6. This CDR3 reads CASSLAGLALDEQYF. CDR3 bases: TGTGCCAGCAGCTTAGCAGGACTAGCATTGGACGAGCAGTACTTC.

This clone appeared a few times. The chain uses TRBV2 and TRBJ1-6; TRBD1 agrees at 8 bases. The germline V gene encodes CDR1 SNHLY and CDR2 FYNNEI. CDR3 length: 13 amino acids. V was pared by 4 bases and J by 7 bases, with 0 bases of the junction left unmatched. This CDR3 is CASSGQGNSPLHF. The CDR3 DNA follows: TGTGCCAGCAGTGGACAGGGGAATTCACCCCTCCACTTT. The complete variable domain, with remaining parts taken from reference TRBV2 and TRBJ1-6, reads EPEVTQTPSHQVTQMGQEVILRCVPISNHLYFYWYRQILGQKVEFLVSFYNNEISEKSEIFDDQFSVERPDGSNFTLKIRSTKLEDSAMYFCASSGQGNSPLHFGNGTRLTVT.

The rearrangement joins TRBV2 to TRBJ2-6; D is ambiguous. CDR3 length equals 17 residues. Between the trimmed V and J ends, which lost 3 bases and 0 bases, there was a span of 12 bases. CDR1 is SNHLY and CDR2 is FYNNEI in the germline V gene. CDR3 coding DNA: TGTGCCAGCAGTGATGGCAGGATGAGCTCTGGGGCCAACGTCCTGACTTTC. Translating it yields CASSDGRMSSGANVLTF.

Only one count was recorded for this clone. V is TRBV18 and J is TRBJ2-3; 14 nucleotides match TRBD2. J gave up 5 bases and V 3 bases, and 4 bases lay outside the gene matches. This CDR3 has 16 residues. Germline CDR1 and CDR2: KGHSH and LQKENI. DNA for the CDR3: TGTGCCAGCTCACCGCCAGGACTAGCGGGAGGAGATACGCAGTATTTT. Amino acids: CASSPPGLAGGDTQYF. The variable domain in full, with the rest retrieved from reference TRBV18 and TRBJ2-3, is NAGVMQNPRHLVRRRGQEARLRCSPMKGHSHVYWYRQLPEEGLKFMVYLQKENIIDESGMPKERFSAEFPKEGPSILRIQQVVRGDSAAYFCASSPPGLAGGDTQYFGPGTRLTVL.